This passage covers 13 T cell receptor beta chains from one sample sequenced in a study of PD-1 blockade in mismatch repair-deficient tumors. Here immunoSEQ multiplex PCR was the method, and the copy in TCRdb shows in-frame clones only, minus some. The data show 20,000 to 25,000 clones, with 84% seen just once and approximately 17% held by the top ten. The sequencing here drew on peripheral blood, taken 2 weeks after starting pembrolizumab. These receptor sequences come from an adult with mismatch repair-deficient cancer.

V usage is TRBV4-2 and J usage is TRBJ2-5, with TRBD2 matching over 11 bases. This CDR3 contains 15 residues. Unmatched junction bases numbered 2, after V lost 4 bases and J lost 1 base. Germline loops: CDR1 LGHNA, CDR2 YNFKEQ. The CDR3: CASSPGTSGQETQYF. DNA of the CDR3: TGTGCCAGCAGCCCCGGGACTAGCGGCCAAGAGACCCAGTACTTC.

The V call is TRBV6-5, the J call TRBJ2-7; D is perhaps TRBD1 (6 bases). The CDR3 is 15 amino acids. Germline CDR1 and CDR2: MNHEY and SVGAGI. Trimming stripped 4 bases from V and 5 bases from J, with 18 bases between. The CDR3 reads CASSLKQGRRDEQYF. As DNA, the CDR3 is TGTGCCAGCAGTTTGAAGCAGGGGCGTCGGGACGAGCAGTACTTC.

The V gene is TRBV7-9, the J gene TRBJ2-5; possible D gene TRBD2, 5 bases. Germline assignment: CDR1 SEHNR and CDR2 FQNEAQ (reference sequence). The CDR3 sequence is 15 residues long. Between the trimmed V and J ends, which lost 0 bases and 3 bases, there was a span of 11 bases. The CDR3 nucleotides read TGTGCCAGCAGCTTAGCCCTAACTAGTGAAGAGACCCAGTACTTC. Its translation: CASSLALTSEETQYF.

The V gene is TRBV12-5, the J gene TRBJ1-2, with TRBD1 as a possible D gene (6 bases). CDR3 length: 16 residues. The V gene's germline CDR1 is LGHNT and CDR2 FRNRAP. V was shortened by 5 bases and J by 7 bases, with 23 bases between the two germline ends. The CDR3 here is CASGTEGGRRGLGYTF. In DNA form, the CDR3 reads TGTGCTAGTGGTACGGAGGGGGGGAGAAGAGGGCTTGGCTACACCTTC.

This chain links TRBV23-1 with TRBJ1-3; D gene uncertain. TRBV23-1 is identified as an open reading frame with a role that is uncertain. This CDR3 has 17 residues. The germline V and J ends were trimmed by 0 bases and 0 bases, with 12 bases remaining between them. DNA for the CDR3: TGCGCCAGCAGTCAATCTGGATTAGCCTACTCTGGAAACACCATATATTTT. The encoded protein is CASSQSGLAYSGNTIYF.

The gene calls are TRBV7-9 and TRBJ2-3, with 7 bases matching TRBD2. This CDR3 is built from 14 residues. Trimming removed 4 bases from V and 3 bases from J; junction bases left unmatched: 4. Germline CDR1 reads SEHNR; CDR2 reads FQNEAQ (reference sequence). The CDR3 DNA sequence: TGTGCCAGCAGCTCTAGCGGCACAACAGATACGCAGTATTTT. It codes for CASSSSGTTDTQYF. Full variable domain (missing parts from reference TRBV7-9 and TRBJ2-3): DTGVSQNPRHKITKRGQNVTFRCDPISEHNRLYWYRQTLGQGPEFLTYFQNEAQLEKSRLLSDRFSAERPKGSFSTLEIQRTEQGDSAMYLCASSSSGTTDTQYFGPGTRLTVL.

The chain couples TRBV19 to TRBJ2-2; D might be TRBD2 (7 bases). Trimming pared 4 bases from V and 3 bases from J, leaving 12 bases between. Per the germline V gene, CDR1 is LNHDA and CDR2 is SQIVND (reference sequence). The CDR3 contains 15 residues. CDR3 sequence: CASSRGREHTGELFF. The CDR3 nucleotides are TGTGCCAGTAGTAGGGGGCGGGAGCACACCGGGGAGCTGTTTTTT.

This sequence joins TRBV6-5 and TRBJ2-3, with D perhaps matching TRBD1 or TRBD2 (6 bases each). The CDR3 sequence is 14 residues long. Per the germline V gene, CDR1 is MNHEY and CDR2 is SVGAGI. V dropped 10 bases and J dropped 6 bases, with 20 bases sitting between them. This chain's CDR3 is CATSRGLDRDTQYF. As DNA, the CDR3 is TGTGCCACCTCCCGGGGGCTAGATCGCGATACGCAGTATTTT.

The chain uses TRBV29-1 and TRBJ2-1; 13 bases map to TRBD2. In germline, CDR1 is SQVTM, CDR2 ANQGSEA. The CDR3 sequence is 14 residues long. The CDR3 loop is CYSVRLAGGNEQFF. The CDR3 coding sequence is TGCTACTCAGTCAGACTAGCGGGAGGCAATGAGCAGTTCTTC.

The DNA for the CDR3 is TGCGCCAGCAGCCAAGGAGGCAGGAGAAACGGGGAGCTGTTTTTT. Amino acids: CASSQGGRRNGELFF. V gene TRBV4-1 combines with J gene TRBJ2-2; no clear D. V was cut by 1 base and J by 7 bases, with 13 bases left in between. The CDR3 consists of 15 residues. Germline-derived CDR1 and CDR2 are MGHRA and YSYEKL.

The chain joins TRBV4-1 to TRBJ2-2; 7 nucleotides agree with TRBD1. The CDR3 runs to 13 residues. Looked up from germline, CDR1 is MGHRA and CDR2 is YSYEKL. V trimming: 3 bases; J trimming: 5 bases; junction bases outside the gene matches: 0. CDR3 sequence (DNA): TGCGCCAGCAGCCAGACAGGGACCGGGGAGCTGTTTTTT. Encoded protein: CASSQTGTGELFF.

The chain joins TRBV9 to TRBJ2-5; TRBD2 aligns across 7 bases. This CDR3 contains 14 residues. Per germline, CDR1 SGDLS and CDR2 YYNGEE. J was trimmed by 2 bases and V by 1 base; bases with no gene match: 2. CDR3 protein: CASSVRDYQETQYF. Here the CDR3 DNA reads TGTGCCAGCAGCGTAAGGGACTATCAAGAGACCCAGTACTTC.

The genes are TRBV25-1 and TRBJ2-1; 7 bases map to TRBD1. V lost 4 bases to trimming and J lost 4 bases; unmatched junction nucleotides: 10. This CDR3 contains 16 residues. Germline V CDR1 and CDR2: MGHDK, SYGVNS. The CDR3 reads CASSVKTGAKYNEQFF. The CDR3 bases are TGTGCCAGCAGTGTTAAAACAGGGGCGAAATACAATGAGCAGTTCTTC.